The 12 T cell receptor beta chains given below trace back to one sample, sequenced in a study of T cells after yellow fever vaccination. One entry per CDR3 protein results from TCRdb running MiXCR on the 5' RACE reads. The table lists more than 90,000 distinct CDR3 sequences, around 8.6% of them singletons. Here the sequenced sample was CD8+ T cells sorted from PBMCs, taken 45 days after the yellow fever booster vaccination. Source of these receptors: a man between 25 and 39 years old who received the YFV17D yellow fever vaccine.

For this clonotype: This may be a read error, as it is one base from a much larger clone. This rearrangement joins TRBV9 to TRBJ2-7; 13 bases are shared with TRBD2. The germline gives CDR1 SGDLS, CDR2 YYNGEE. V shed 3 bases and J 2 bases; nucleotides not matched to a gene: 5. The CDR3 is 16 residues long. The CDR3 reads CASSGTSGSQTYEQYF. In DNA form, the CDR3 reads TGTGCCAGCAGCGGGACTAGCGGGAGTCAGACCTACGAGCAGTACTTC.

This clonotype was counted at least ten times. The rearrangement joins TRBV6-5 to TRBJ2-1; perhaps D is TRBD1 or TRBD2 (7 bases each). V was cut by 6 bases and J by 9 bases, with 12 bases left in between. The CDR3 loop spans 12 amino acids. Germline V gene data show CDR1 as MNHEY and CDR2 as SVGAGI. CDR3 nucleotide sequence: TGTGCCAGCAGCCCAGGGGGGGGTGAGCAGTTCTTC. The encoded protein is CASSPGGGEQFF.

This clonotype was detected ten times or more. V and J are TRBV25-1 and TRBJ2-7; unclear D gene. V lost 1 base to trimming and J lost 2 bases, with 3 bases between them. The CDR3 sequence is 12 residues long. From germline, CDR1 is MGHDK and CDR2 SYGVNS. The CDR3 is CASSESPYEQYF. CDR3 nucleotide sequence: TGTGCCAGCAGTGAATCGCCCTACGAGCAGTACTTC.

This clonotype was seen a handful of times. CDR3: CASSPGTQNEQFF. In DNA, the CDR3 is TGTGCCAGCTCACCAGGGACCCAAAATGAGCAGTTCTTC. The V call is TRBV18, the J call TRBJ2-1; either TRBD1 or TRBD2 may supply D (5 bases each). The germline CDR1 and CDR2 sequences are KGHSH and LQKENI. V was trimmed by 2 bases and J by 7 bases, leaving 9 bases between them. The CDR3 is 13 residues long.

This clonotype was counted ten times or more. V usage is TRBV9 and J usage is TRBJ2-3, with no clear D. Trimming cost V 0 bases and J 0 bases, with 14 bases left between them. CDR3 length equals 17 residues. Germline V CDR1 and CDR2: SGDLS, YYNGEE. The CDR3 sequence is CASSVVGWTSSTDTQYF. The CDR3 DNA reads TGTGCCAGCAGCGTAGTAGGCTGGACCTCTAGCACAGATACGCAGTATTTT.

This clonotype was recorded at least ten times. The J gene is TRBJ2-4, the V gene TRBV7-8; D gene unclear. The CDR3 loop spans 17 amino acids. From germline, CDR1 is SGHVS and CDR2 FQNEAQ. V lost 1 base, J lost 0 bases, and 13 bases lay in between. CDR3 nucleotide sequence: TGTGCCAGCAGCTTAGGATTCGAGTTTACAGCCAAAAACATTCAGTACTTC. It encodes CASSLGFEFTAKNIQYF.

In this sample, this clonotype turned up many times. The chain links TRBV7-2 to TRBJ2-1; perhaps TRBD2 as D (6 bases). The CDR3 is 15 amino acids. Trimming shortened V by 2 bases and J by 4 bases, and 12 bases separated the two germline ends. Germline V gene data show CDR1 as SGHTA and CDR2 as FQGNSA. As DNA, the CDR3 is TGTGCCAGCAGCTTATTAGCGGACCATTACAATGAGCAGTTCTTC. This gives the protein CASSLLADHYNEQFF.

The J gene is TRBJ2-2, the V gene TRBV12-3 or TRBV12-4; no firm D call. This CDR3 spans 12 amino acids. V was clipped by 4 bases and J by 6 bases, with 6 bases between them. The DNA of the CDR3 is TGTGCCAGCAGTTCCTCTCCCGGGGAGCTGTTTTTT. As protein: CASSSSPGELFF.

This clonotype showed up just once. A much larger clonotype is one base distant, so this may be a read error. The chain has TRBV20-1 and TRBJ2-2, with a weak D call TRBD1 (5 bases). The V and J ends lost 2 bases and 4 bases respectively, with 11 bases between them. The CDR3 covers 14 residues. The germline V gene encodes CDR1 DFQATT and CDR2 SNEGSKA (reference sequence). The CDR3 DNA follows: TGCAGTGCTAGACCCGGACACCTCACCGGGGAGCTGTTTTTT. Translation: CSARPGHLTGELFF.

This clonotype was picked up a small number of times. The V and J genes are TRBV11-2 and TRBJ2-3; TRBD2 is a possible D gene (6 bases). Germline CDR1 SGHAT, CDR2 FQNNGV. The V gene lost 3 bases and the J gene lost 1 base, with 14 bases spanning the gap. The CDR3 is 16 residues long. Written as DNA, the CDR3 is TGTGCCAGCAGCTTGGTCTTTTCGGGAGGCACAGATACGCAGTATTTT. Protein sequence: CASSLVFSGGTDTQYF.

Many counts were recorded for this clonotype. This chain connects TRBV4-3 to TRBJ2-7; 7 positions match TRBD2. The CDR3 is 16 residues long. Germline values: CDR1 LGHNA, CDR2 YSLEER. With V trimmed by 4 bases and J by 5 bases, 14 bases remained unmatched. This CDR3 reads CASSPHLLALGNEQYF. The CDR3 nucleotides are TGCGCCAGCAGCCCACACCTACTAGCGCTAGGAAACGAGCAGTACTTC.

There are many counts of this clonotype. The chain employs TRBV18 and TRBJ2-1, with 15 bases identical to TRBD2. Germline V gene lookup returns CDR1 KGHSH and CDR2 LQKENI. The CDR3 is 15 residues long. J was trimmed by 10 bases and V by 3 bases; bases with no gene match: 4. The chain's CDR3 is CASSPEGLAGGEQFF. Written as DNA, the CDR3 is TGTGCCAGCTCACCGGAGGGACTAGCGGGAGGCGAGCAGTTCTTC.